This T cell receptor (beta chain) was profiled in a study of blood T cells in healthy people across ages. Findings and limits, study-wide: Per million T cells, TCR beta diversity dropped about linearly as age rose. Long-lived and aged donors differed, with more naive CD4+ cells and higher diversity in the long-lived.

Each donor gave roughly 9.8 milliliters of peripheral blood. V lost 5 bases and J 4 bases, leaving 8 bases between the germline ends. CDR1 and CDR2 (germline): DFQATT, SNEGSKA (reference sequence). CDR3 size: 12 residues. As regards this clonotype: No antigen is known for it.

Using a J-beta primer mix together with a sample-barcoded 5' primer, a second PCR was run for roughly 6 to 12 cycles. A single record per CDR3 protein comes from TCRdb applying MiXCR to the 5' RACE reads. The sample holds 600,000 to 900,000 distinct CDR3 sequences, 25% to 30% seen once. The sample was also reused in another study, on T cells of mothers and their children. That report notes: Biologically related mothers and children overlapped slightly more than unrelated pairs, a non-significant difference.

The source of this sequence is a boy between 10 and 17 years old in good health. The gene calls are TRBV20-1 and TRBJ1-4; possible D gene TRBD1, 5 bases. Sequencing was carried out using blood. The CDR3 region has the DNA TGCAGTGCTCCGGGGGGTAATGAAAAACTGTTTTTT. This encodes CSAPGGNEKLFF.